Following are 15 T cell receptor beta chains from one sample sequenced in a study of Ad26.COV2.S vaccination and SARS-CoV-2 variants. TCRdb keeps only in-frame clones here, not all; method: immunoSEQ multiplex PCR. Among roughly 350,000 clones listed, 80% to 90% were seen once. Noted treatment: 19 received Ad26.COV2.S at low or high dose, single or two shots; a few received placebo; per-sample allocation not given. Collection of the samples took place on day 63 after the first injection of vaccine or placebo. The sample in question was peripheral blood, obtained in a trial of Ad26.COV2.S vaccine versus placebo. These receptors were collected from a person aged 18-60 years who received the Ad26.COV2.S COVID-19 vaccine or a placebo.

V and J are TRBV10-3 and TRBJ1-6; TRBD1 might be the D (5 bases). CDR3 length: 14 amino acids. Trimming cost V 3 bases and J 7 bases, with 10 bases left between them. Germline V gives CDR1 ENHRY, CDR2 SYGVKD. The CDR3 spells CAISDGGVNSPLHF. In DNA, the CDR3 is TGTGCCATCAGTGATGGAGGGGTCAATTCACCCCTCCACTTT.

The chain joins TRBV27 to TRBJ2-7; 7 bases match TRBD1. The V gene end was trimmed by 2 bases and the J gene end by 4 bases; junction bases not matched to a gene: 17. This CDR3 has 18 residues. Germline CDR1 reads MNHEY; CDR2 reads SMNVEV (reference sequence). The DNA for the CDR3 is TGTGCCAGCAGTTTAAAGGGGAGACAGGGCCTAGGAGTTTACGAGCAGTACTTC. Its translation: CASSLKGRQGLGVYEQYF.

The chain joins TRBV29-1 to TRBJ1-1; D is perhaps TRBD1 (6 bases). The germline V gene has CDR1 SQVTM and CDR2 ANQGSEA. The CDR3 totals 13 residues. V dropped 6 bases and J dropped 0 bases, with 11 bases sitting between them. This chain's CDR3 is CSVTGDMNTEAFF. The CDR3 region has the DNA TGCAGCGTAACGGGGGACATGAACACTGAAGCTTTCTTT.

This sequence joins TRBV6-6 and TRBJ1-2, with 9 bases matching TRBD1. Trimming removed 6 bases from V and 4 bases from J; junction bases left unmatched: 9. The CDR3 length is 15 residues. The germline gives CDR1 MNHNY, CDR2 SVGAGI (reference sequence). In DNA, the CDR3 is TGTGCCAGCAGGCCACCACAGGGGGCGTTCTATGGCTACACCTTC. It encodes CASRPPQGAFYGYTF.

V gene TRBV29-1 combines with J gene TRBJ2-5; 9 bases line up with TRBD1. Germline V lookup: CDR1 SQVTM, CDR2 ANQGSEA. CDR3 length equals 14 residues. Losses at the gene ends were 3 bases for V and 7 bases for J; bases not matched to a gene: 9. This CDR3 is CSVDSGQGPGTQYF. The CDR3, as DNA: TGCAGCGTTGATTCGGGACAGGGACCAGGGACCCAGTACTTC.

The V call is TRBV18, the J call TRBJ2-5, with 8 bases aligning to TRBD1. The CDR3 runs 14 residues. CDR1 and CDR2 from the germline V gene are KGHSH and LQKENI. The V gene end was trimmed by 0 bases and the J gene end by 3 bases; junction bases not matched to a gene: 0. CDR3 region: CASSPPTGEETQYF. DNA of the CDR3: TGTGCCAGCTCACCACCGACAGGGGAAGAGACCCAGTACTTC.

The gene calls are TRBV7-2 and TRBJ1-2; tentative D call: TRBD1 (6 bases). There are 15 residues in the CDR3. V gave up 5 bases and J gave up 0 bases, with 13 bases separating them. Looked up from germline, CDR1 is SGHTA and CDR2 is FQGNSA. In DNA, the CDR3 is TGTGCCAGCAGCCCAGACAGGACCGCTAACTATGGCTACACCTTC. Encoded protein: CASSPDRTANYGYTF.

The rearrangement uses TRBV5-1 and TRBJ2-6, with a weak D call TRBD2 (5 bases). Germline V CDR1 and CDR2: SGHRS, YFSETQ. V was clipped by 5 bases and J by 0 bases, with 9 bases between them. The CDR3 consists of 15 residues. Written as DNA, the CDR3 is TGCGCCAGCAGGAGAGGGCCCTCTGGGGCCAACGTCCTGACTTTC. It specifies CASRRGPSGANVLTF. Based on the CDR3 plus reference TRBV5-1 and TRBJ2-6, the full variable domain is KAGVTQTPRYLIKTRGQQVTLSCSPISGHRSVSWYQQTPGQGLQFLFEYFSETQRNKGNFPGRFSGRQFSNSRSEMNVSTLELGDSALYLCASRRGPSGANVLTFGAGSRLTVL.

The rearrangement links TRBV9 to TRBJ2-5; 11 bases map to TRBD2. After removal of 3 bases from V and 4 bases from J, the junction contained 8 bases not matched to a gene. CDR3 length: 16 residues. The germline V gene has CDR1 SGDLS and CDR2 YYNGEE. This CDR3 is CASSAVASGRLETQYF. The CDR3, as DNA: TGTGCCAGCAGCGCCGTCGCTAGCGGGAGGCTAGAGACCCAGTACTTC.

In this sample, this clone turned up once. The chain couples TRBV6-5 to TRBJ1-6; tentative D call: TRBD1 (5 bases). The CDR3 sequence is 14 residues long. Germline-derived CDR1 and CDR2 are MNHEY and SVGAGI. Trimming stripped 11 bases from V and 7 bases from J, with 18 bases between. CDR3 sequence (DNA): TGTGCCGCGGGGCGGACACGTATCAATTCACCCCTCCACTTT. Translation gives CAAGRTRINSPLHF.

The rearrangement uses TRBV7-2 and TRBJ2-1; 13 bases agree with TRBD2. The CDR3 extends over 14 amino acids. The germline V gene has CDR1 SGHTA and CDR2 FQGNSA. Trimming at V came to 8 bases and at J to 5 bases, leaving 3 bases not matched to a gene. This CDR3 reads CASGGLAGDNEQFF. CDR3 coding DNA: TGTGCCAGCGGCGGACTAGCGGGAGACAATGAGCAGTTCTTC.

A single count supports this clone. This sequence joins TRBV7-6 and TRBJ2-3; 12 bases are a match to TRBD2. This CDR3 comprises 19 residues. The V segment lost 2 bases and the J segment 0 bases; nucleotides outside the gene matches: 9. The germline V gene has CDR1 SGHVS and CDR2 FNYEAQ. The CDR3 DNA is TGTGCCAGCAGCTTAATTCGCCTAGCGGGAGGGCCGAGCACAGATACGCAGTATTTT. Translation gives CASSLIRLAGGPSTDTQYF.

The gene calls are TRBV5-6 and TRBJ1-1; D is uncertain. CDR3 length: 14 amino acids. The germline V gene encodes CDR1 SGHDT and CDR2 YYEEEE. The V gene lost 1 base and the J gene lost 6 bases, with 13 bases spanning the gap. CDR3 sequence (DNA): TGTGCCAGCAGCTTGCCGTTCAGGCCCCCTGAAGCTTTCTTT. Amino acids: CASSLPFRPPEAFF.

The CDR3 spells CASSLIARGAGEQYF. CDR3 in DNA: TGTGCCAGCAGCTTAATCGCTCGGGGTGCCGGGGAGCAGTACTTC. The chain has TRBV7-2 and TRBJ2-7; TRBD2 might be the D (5 bases). Germline CDR1 SGHTA, CDR2 FQGNSA. This CDR3 contains 15 residues. Deletions cut 2 bases from V and 7 bases from J, with 18 bases between.

This clone was found once. V gene TRBV18 combines with J gene TRBJ2-4; 10 bases line up with TRBD1. V lost 3 bases and J lost 11; bases outside the gene matches: 10. The CDR3 runs 15 residues. Germline CDR1 and CDR2: KGHSH and LQKENI. The DNA of the CDR3 is TGTGCCAGCTCACCGGTGGACAGGGGGGATTTGGTTCAGTACTTC. Its translation: CASSPVDRGDLVQYF. Supplemented by reference TRBV18 and TRBJ2-4, the full variable domain reads NAGVMQNPRHLVRRRGQEARLRCSPMKGHSHVYWYRQLPEEGLKFMVYLQKENIIDESGMPKERFSAEFPKEGPSILRIQQVVRGDSAAYFCASSPVDRGDLVQYFGAGTRLSVL.